The 21 T cell receptor beta chains in this list originate from one sample, sequenced in a study of neoadjuvant nivolumab and ipilimumab in lung cancer. Sequencing used immunoSEQ multiplex PCR; TCRdb keeps in-frame clones, though not all of them. The sample lists roughly 45,000 clones; around 88% were seen once. Sequences were derived from blood, sampled before neoadjuvant nivolumab, alone or with ipilimumab. The receptors come from an adult with non-small cell lung cancer. Some clones in this sample may be carry-over from other donors' samples.

The V and J genes are TRBV7-9 and TRBJ2-7; 7 bases are a match to TRBD1. Germline loops: CDR1 SEHNR, CDR2 FQNEAQ (reference sequence). CDR3 length: 17 residues. V was clipped by 3 bases and J by 3 bases; unmatched bases: 14. CDR3 sequence reads: CASSFSPLLDRNYEQYF. CDR3 coding DNA: TGTGCCAGCAGCTTTAGTCCCTTGTTGGACAGGAACTACGAGCAGTACTTC.

The chain couples TRBV5-6 to TRBJ2-5; 14 bases line up with TRBD2. The length of the CDR3 is 18 residues. Germline trimming cut 3 bases from V and 5 bases from J; bases unmatched to any gene: 12. CDR1 SGHDT and CDR2 YYEEEE come from the germline V gene. CDR3 residues: CASSSGLAGATRWETQYF. Here the CDR3 DNA reads TGTGCCAGCAGCTCGGGACTAGCGGGAGCTACGAGGTGGGAGACCCAGTACTTC.

The V call is TRBV7-2, the J call TRBJ2-7; no reliable D call. Germline loops: CDR1 SGHTA, CDR2 FQGNSA. The CDR3 length is 12 residues. Trimming took 6 bases from V and 3 from J, leaving 9 bases between them. In DNA form, the CDR3 reads TGTGCCAGCAGTTACAACCGCTACGAGCAGTACTTC. Residues: CASSYNRYEQYF. Variable domain in full (rest from reference TRBV7-2 and TRBJ2-7): GAGVSQSPSNKVTEKGKDVELRCDPISGHTALYWYRQSLGQGLEFLIYFQGNSAPDKSGLPSDRFSAERTGGSVSTLTIQRTQQEDSAVYLCASSYNRYEQYFGPGTRLTVT.

The chain carries TRBV29-1 and TRBJ2-7; no definite D call. Trimming took 6 bases from V and 0 from J, leaving 12 bases between them. There are 13 residues in the CDR3. Germline V CDR1 and CDR2: SQVTM, ANQGSEA. The CDR3 loop reads CSVAAQYSYEQYF. As DNA, the CDR3 is TGCAGCGTCGCGGCGCAGTACTCCTACGAGCAGTACTTC.

V is TRBV10-3 and J is TRBJ2-7, with D tentatively TRBD1 (5 bases). The germline CDR1 and CDR2 sequences are ENHRY and SYGVKD. The CDR3 is made up of 14 amino acids. Trimming pared 5 bases from V and 2 bases from J, leaving 13 bases between. The CDR3 nucleotides are TGTGCCATCAGTTCAGAGACAGCCACCTACGAGCAGTACTTC. Protein: CAISSETATYEQYF.

V is TRBV5-1 and J is TRBJ2-5; D remains unclear. Germline values: CDR1 SGHRS, CDR2 YFSETQ. Trimming left V 4 bases short and J 0 bases short, with 7 bases between. The CDR3 is 13 amino acids. The CDR3 loop is CASSRQDQETQYF. The DNA of the CDR3 is TGCGCCAGCAGCCGACAAGACCAAGAGACCCAGTACTTC.

The genes are TRBV11-2 and TRBJ2-7; 8 bases agree with TRBD2. The CDR3 contains 15 residues. The ends lost 5 bases at V and 3 bases at J; junction bases unmatched: 9. CDR1 is SGHAT and CDR2 is FQNNGV in the germline V gene. CDR3 region: CASSISRAGVYEQYF. CDR3 coding DNA: TGTGCCAGCAGCATATCCCGAGCGGGAGTCTACGAGCAGTACTTC.

The V gene is TRBV7-8, the J gene TRBJ2-2; D is undetermined. In germline, CDR1 is SGHVS, CDR2 FQNEAQ. The CDR3 length is 13 residues. The V end lost 5 bases, the J end lost 6 bases, and 10 bases lay between the germline ends. The CDR3 is CASSPQSAGELFF. The CDR3 coding sequence is TGTGCCAGCAGCCCCCAGAGTGCCGGGGAGCTGTTTTTT. The whole variable domain, remainder taken from reference TRBV7-8 and TRBJ2-2, is GAGVSQSPRYKVAKRGQDVALRCDPISGHVSLFWYQQALGQGPEFLTYFQNEAQLDKSGLPSDRFFAERPEGSVSTLKIQRTQQEDSAVYLCASSPQSAGELFFGEGSRLTVL.

The CDR3, as DNA: TGTGCCAGCAGCCTATCAGCCGGGACTAGCATTAGCACAGATACGCAGTATTTT. Translating it yields CASSLSAGTSISTDTQYF. The chain has TRBV13 and TRBJ2-3, with 9 positions matching TRBD2. The germline CDR1 and CDR2 sequences are PRHDT and FYEKMQ (reference sequence). This CDR3 contains 18 residues. The V segment lost 5 bases and the J segment 0 bases; nucleotides outside the gene matches: 12. The variable domain in full, with the rest retrieved from reference TRBV13 and TRBJ2-3, is AAGVIQSPRHLIKEKRETATLKCYPIPRHDTVYWYQQGPGQDPQFLISFYEKMQSDKGSIPDRFSAQQFSDYHSELNMSSLELGDSALYFCASSLSAGTSISTDTQYFGPGTRLTVL.

The gene calls are TRBV7-9 and TRBJ2-1; 12 nucleotides line up with TRBD2. This CDR3 is built from 17 residues. From germline, CDR1 is SEHNR and CDR2 FQNEAQ (reference sequence). Losses at the gene ends were 2 bases for V and 3 bases for J; bases not matched to a gene: 5. In DNA, the CDR3 is TGTGCCAGCAGCTTACCTAGCGGGAGGGCCGGCTACAATGAGCAGTTCTTC. The encoded protein is CASSLPSGRAGYNEQFF.

The chain uses TRBV7-9 and TRBJ2-1, with D possibly being TRBD2 (5 bases). Germline loops: CDR1 SEHNR, CDR2 FQNEAQ (reference sequence). The CDR3 extends over 15 amino acids. V lost 1 base to trimming and J lost 7 bases, with 14 bases between them. The CDR3, as DNA: TGTGCCAGCAGCTTAGGAGCTAGCTGGGTGAATGAGCAGTTCTTC. Encoded protein: CASSLGASWVNEQFF.

The chain recombines TRBV2 with TRBJ2-5; tentative D call: TRBD1 (6 bases). The CDR3 is made up of 14 amino acids. CDR1 and CDR2 from the germline V gene are SNHLY and FYNNEI. V was shortened by 4 bases and J by 5 bases, with 14 bases between the two germline ends. CDR3 DNA: TGTGCCAGCAGTGCCCACAGGGAGAGTGAGACCCAGTACTTC. Translated: CASSAHRESETQYF.

The V and J genes are TRBV7-6 and TRBJ2-3; D remains unclear. The V end lost 3 bases, the J end lost 6 bases, and 13 bases lay between the germline ends. From germline, CDR1 is SGHVS and CDR2 FNYEAQ. The CDR3 spans 14 residues. CDR3 protein: CASSLASGHDTQYF. Written as DNA, the CDR3 is TGTGCCAGCAGCTTGGCGTCTGGGCATGATACGCAGTATTTT.

The chain recombines TRBV5-6 with TRBJ1-5, with D possibly TRBD1 on 6 matching bases. Trimming removed 2 bases at V and 3 bases at J, with 12 bases between. The CDR3 is made up of 15 amino acids. Germline V gene lookup returns CDR1 SGHDT and CDR2 YYEEEE. The CDR3 nucleotides read TGTGCCAGCAGCTTTTTTTCAGGGGACAATCAGCCCCAGCATTTT. This sequence encodes CASSFFSGDNQPQHF. Combining the CDR3 with reference TRBV5-6 and TRBJ1-5 gives the whole variable domain DAGVTQSPTHLIKTRGQQVTLRCSPKSGHDTVSWYQQALGQGPQFIFQYYEEEERQRGNFPDRFSGHQFPNYSSELNVNALLLGDSALYLCASSFFSGDNQPQHFGDGTRLSIL.

The chain couples TRBV11-2 to TRBJ2-5; 7 bases fit TRBD2. In germline, CDR1 is SGHAT, CDR2 FQNNGV. V was pared by 6 bases and J by 3 bases, with 7 bases of the junction left unmatched. The CDR3 contains 14 residues. The CDR3 protein is CASSFLAVEETQYF. DNA for the CDR3: TGTGCCAGCAGTTTTCTAGCGGTTGAAGAGACCCAGTACTTC.

This chain joins TRBV29-1 and TRBJ1-1; tentatively, D is TRBD1 (6 bases). Deletions cut 6 bases from V and 3 bases from J, with 14 bases between. From germline, CDR1 is SQVTM and CDR2 ANQGSEA. The length of the CDR3 is 13 residues. CDR3 in DNA: TGCAGCGTGTGCAGGGGTTGGGACACTGAAGCTTTCTTT. As protein: CSVCRGWDTEAFF.

The genes are TRBV19 and TRBJ1-1; D is undetermined. The CDR3 is made up of 13 amino acids. Germline V gives CDR1 LNHDA, CDR2 SQIVND (reference sequence). V dropped 7 bases and J dropped 3 bases, with 12 bases sitting between them. In DNA form, the CDR3 reads TGTGCCAGTAACACCGACGGCGACACTGAAGCTTTCTTT. It encodes CASNTDGDTEAFF.

V gene TRBV7-2 combines with J gene TRBJ1-5; TRBD1 matches 9 bases. This CDR3 has 16 residues. Germline assignment: CDR1 SGHTA and CDR2 FQGNSA. V lost 2 bases to trimming and J lost 4 bases; unmatched junction nucleotides: 6. The CDR3 nucleotides are TGTGCCAGCAGCTTAAATCGGGGACAGGGTAATCAGCCCCAGCATTTT. Encoded protein: CASSLNRGQGNQPQHF.

The chain couples TRBV6-4 to TRBJ2-3; 9 bases are a match to TRBD2. Trimming at V came to 5 bases and at J to 4 bases, leaving 4 bases not matched to a gene. This CDR3 spans 14 amino acids. Germline loops: CDR1 MRHNA, CDR2 SNTAGT. In DNA, the CDR3 is TGTGCCAGCAGTCTGGCGGGAGGGGCAGATACGCAGTATTTT. Its protein product is CASSLAGGADTQYF.

The genes are TRBV6-5 and TRBJ2-7, with TRBD2 as a possible D gene (6 bases). The V and J ends lost 4 bases and 6 bases respectively, with 19 bases between them. The CDR3 totals 15 residues. Per germline, CDR1 MNHEY and CDR2 SVGAGI. The CDR3 coding sequence is TGTGCCAGCAGTTTTGGGTGGCAGCTGGGGGGCGAGCAGTACTTC. This encodes CASSFGWQLGGEQYF.

The chain links TRBV6-1 to TRBJ2-2, with D possibly matching TRBD2 (5 bases). Germline V lookup: CDR1 MNHNS, CDR2 SASEGT. The CDR3 runs to 13 residues. The CDR3 sequence is CAQRLQNTGELFF. The CDR3 nucleotides read TGTGCACAGAGACTACAGAACACCGGGGAGCTGTTTTTT.